This TCR beta chain originates from a study of beta chain features in type 1 diabetes. Overall study results and limits: Reads derived from cDNA could over-represent cells showing high TCR expression.

The V and J ends lost 0 bases and 1 base respectively, with 13 bases between them. This CDR3 region has 16 residues. CDR1 is SGHNT, CDR2 YYREEE, per germline (reference sequence). Of the isolated RNA, all was reverse transcribed, and so the sequenced material was expressed TCRB transcripts. Sequencing was performed with immunoSEQ multiplex PCR; in TCRdb, only in-frame clones are kept and a portion is missing. In the table there are nearly 250,000 clones, 13% to 15% of which are singletons. With respect to this clone: The antigen is undetermined.

Sample: naive CD4+ T cells from blood. The chain uses TRBV5-4 and TRBJ1-1; D is perhaps TRBD1 (6 bases). The source of this sequence is a woman aged 40 to 50 in good health. CDR3 sequence reads: CASSLVGGGRNTEAFF. CDR3 bases: TGTGCCAGCAGCTTGGTTGGGGGCGGAAGGAACACTGAAGCTTTCTTT.